This paragraph reports one T cell receptor (beta chain). These data originate in a study of blood T cell repertoires in COVID-19. This CDR3 spans 14 amino acids. V lost 8 bases and J 3 bases, leaving 18 bases between the germline ends. CDR1 SGHDT and CDR2 YYEEEE come from the germline V gene. Grouping used clinical history reported by participants in a survey and questionnaire. Exposed study participants had met a COVID-19 case within 2 weeks before entry. Original processing methods: Amplifying reference gene primers gave estimates of nucleated cell counts. Data came from immunoSEQ multiplex PCR; TCRdb stores just in-frame clones and leaves some out. The V and J calls and clone size were taken over from that table, and D and trimming were inferred from the DNA. The sample has over 200,000 clones; 80% to 90% are singletons.

What was sequenced was PBMCs or T cells enriched from blood (not recorded which). The origin of this receptor is a woman between 25 and 40 years old who had been exposed to COVID-19. J is TRBJ2-7 and V is TRBV5-6, with a possible D match to TRBD1 (6 bases). As DNA, the CDR3 is TGTGCCAGTAAGCGTGGCCAGGGGTTCTACGAGCAGTACTTC. It encodes CASKRGQGFYEQYF.